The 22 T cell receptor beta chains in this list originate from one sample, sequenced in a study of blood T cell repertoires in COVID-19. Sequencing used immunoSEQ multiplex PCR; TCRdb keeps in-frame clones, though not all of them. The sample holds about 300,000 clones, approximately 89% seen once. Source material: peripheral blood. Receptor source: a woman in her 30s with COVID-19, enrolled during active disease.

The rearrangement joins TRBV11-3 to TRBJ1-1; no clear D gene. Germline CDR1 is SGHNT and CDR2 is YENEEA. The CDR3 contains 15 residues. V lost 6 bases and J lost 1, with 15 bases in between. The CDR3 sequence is CASSSNPRGNTEAFF. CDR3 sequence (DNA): TGTGCCAGCAGTTCAAATCCCCGGGGGAACACTGAAGCTTTCTTT.

The CDR3 DNA is TGCGCCAGCAGCGCCGGGACACCACCCCTCCACTTT. Protein product: CASSAGTPPLHF. The chain couples TRBV5-1 to TRBJ1-6, with D perhaps TRBD1 (6 bases). V lost 4 bases, J lost 11 bases, and 10 bases lay in between. The CDR3 contains 12 residues. Germline V gene sequence: CDR1 SGHRS, CDR2 YFSETQ.

CDR3 residues: CASSLGQGNTEAFF. The CDR3 DNA follows: TGTGCCAGCAGCCTGGGACAGGGGAACACTGAAGCTTTCTTT. The V and J genes are TRBV3-1 (or the pseudogene TRBV3-2) and TRBJ1-1, with 9 positions matching TRBD1. This CDR3 has 14 residues. V dropped 4 bases and J dropped 1; count of bases not matched to a gene: 1. Germline CDR1 LGHDT, CDR2 YNNKEL (reference sequence).

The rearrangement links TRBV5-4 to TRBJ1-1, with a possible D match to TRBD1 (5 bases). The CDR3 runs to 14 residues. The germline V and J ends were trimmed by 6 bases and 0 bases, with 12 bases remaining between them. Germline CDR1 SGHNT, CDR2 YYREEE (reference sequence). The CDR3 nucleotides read TGTGCCAGCAAGAACCGACAGTTGAACACTGAAGCTTTCTTT. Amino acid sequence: CASKNRQLNTEAFF.

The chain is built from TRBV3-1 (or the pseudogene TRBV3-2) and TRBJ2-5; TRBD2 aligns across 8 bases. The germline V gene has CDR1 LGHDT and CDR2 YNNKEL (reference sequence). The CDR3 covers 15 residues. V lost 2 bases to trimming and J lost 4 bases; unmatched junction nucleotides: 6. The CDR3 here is CASSQRLGGAETQYF. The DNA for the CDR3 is TGTGCCAGCAGCCAACGTCTCGGGGGGGCAGAGACCCAGTACTTC.

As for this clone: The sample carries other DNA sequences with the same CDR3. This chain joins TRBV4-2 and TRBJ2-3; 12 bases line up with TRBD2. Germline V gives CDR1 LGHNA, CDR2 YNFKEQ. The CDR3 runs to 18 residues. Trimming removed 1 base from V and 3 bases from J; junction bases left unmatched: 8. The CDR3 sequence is CASSQGLAGGPGTDTQYF. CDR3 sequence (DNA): TGTGCCAGCAGCCAAGGGCTAGCGGGGGGGCCCGGGACAGATACGCAGTATTTT.

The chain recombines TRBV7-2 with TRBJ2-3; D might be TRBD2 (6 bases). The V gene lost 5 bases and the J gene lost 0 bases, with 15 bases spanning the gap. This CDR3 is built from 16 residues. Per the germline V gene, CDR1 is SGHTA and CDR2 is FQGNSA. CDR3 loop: CASSGAGFTSTDTQYF. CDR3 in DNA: TGTGCCAGCAGCGGAGCGGGTTTCACTAGCACAGATACGCAGTATTTT.

The CDR3 DNA follows: TGTGCCAGCAGTCGCGAGCCTAGCACAGATACGCAGTATTTT. This codes for CASSREPSTDTQYF. V usage is TRBV6-5 and J usage is TRBJ2-3; unclear D gene. Germline-derived CDR1 and CDR2 are MNHEY and SVGAGI. V lost 5 bases and J lost 0, with 9 bases in between. The CDR3 has 14 amino acids.

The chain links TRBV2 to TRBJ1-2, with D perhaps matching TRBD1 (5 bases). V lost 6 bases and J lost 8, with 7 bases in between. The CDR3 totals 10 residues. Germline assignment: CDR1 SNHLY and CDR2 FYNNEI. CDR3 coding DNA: TGTGCCAGCAGGACAGTCGGCTACACCTTC. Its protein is CASRTVGYTF.

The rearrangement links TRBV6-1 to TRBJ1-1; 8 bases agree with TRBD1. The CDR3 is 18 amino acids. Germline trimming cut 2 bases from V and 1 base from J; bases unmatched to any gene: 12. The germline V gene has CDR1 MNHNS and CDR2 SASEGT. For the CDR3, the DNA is TGTGCCAGCAGTGAAAGGGACAGGAGGGCCCAATGGAACACTGAAGCTTTCTTT. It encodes CASSERDRRAQWNTEAFF.

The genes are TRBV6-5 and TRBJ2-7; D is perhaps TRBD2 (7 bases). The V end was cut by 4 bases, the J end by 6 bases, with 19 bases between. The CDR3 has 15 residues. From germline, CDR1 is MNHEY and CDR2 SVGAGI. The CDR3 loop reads CASSSRLWGGGEQYF. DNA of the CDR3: TGTGCCAGCAGTTCCCGTCTTTGGGGAGGGGGCGAGCAGTACTTC.

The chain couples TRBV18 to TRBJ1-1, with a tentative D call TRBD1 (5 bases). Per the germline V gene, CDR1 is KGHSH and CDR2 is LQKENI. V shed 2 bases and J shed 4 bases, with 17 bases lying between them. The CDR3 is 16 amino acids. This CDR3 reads CASSPKGPQGGTEAFF. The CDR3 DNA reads TGTGCCAGCTCACCAAAAGGCCCTCAGGGAGGCACTGAAGCTTTCTTT.

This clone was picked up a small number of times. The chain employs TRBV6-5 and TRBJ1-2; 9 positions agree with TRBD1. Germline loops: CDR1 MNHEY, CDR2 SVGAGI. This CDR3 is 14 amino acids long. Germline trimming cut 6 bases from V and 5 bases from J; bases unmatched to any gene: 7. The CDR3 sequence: CASSRTGVGYGYTF. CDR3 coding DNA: TGTGCCAGCAGCCGGACAGGGGTCGGGTATGGCTACACCTTC.

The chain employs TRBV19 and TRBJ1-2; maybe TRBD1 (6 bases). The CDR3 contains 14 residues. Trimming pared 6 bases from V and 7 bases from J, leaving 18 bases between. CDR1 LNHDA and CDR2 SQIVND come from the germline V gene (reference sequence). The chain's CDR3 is CASSPETDRSGYTF. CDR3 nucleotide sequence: TGTGCCAGTAGCCCTGAGACAGACAGGTCTGGCTACACCTTC. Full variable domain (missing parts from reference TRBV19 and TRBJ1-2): DGGITQSPKYLFRKEGQNVTLSCEQNLNHDAMYWYRQDPGQGLRLIYYSQIVNDFQKGDIAEGYSVSREKKESFPLTVTSAQKNPTAFYLCASSPETDRSGYTFGSGTRLTVV.

Here the CDR3 DNA reads TGTGCCAGCAGCTTAACTAGCGGGAGCCAAGAGACCCAGTACTTC. This encodes CASSLTSGSQETQYF. The rearrangement uses TRBV7-9 and TRBJ2-5; the match to TRBD2 covers 11 bases. CDR1 and CDR2 from the germline V gene are SEHNR and FQNEAQ (reference sequence). V lost 2 bases and J lost 1; bases outside the gene matches: 0. The CDR3 runs to 15 residues.

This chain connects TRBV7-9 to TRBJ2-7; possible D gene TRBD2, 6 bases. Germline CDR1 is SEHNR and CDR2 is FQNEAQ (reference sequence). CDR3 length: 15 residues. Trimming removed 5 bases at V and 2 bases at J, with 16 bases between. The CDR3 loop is CASSRMGTGTYEQYF. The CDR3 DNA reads TGTGCCAGCAGCCGAATGGGGACTGGAACCTACGAGCAGTACTTC.

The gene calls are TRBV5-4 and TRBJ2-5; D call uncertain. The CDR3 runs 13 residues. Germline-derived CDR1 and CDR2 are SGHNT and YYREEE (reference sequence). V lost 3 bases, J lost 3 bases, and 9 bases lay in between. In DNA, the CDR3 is TGTGCCAGCAGCTCCTCAACGGAAGAGACCCAGTACTTC. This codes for CASSSSTEETQYF.

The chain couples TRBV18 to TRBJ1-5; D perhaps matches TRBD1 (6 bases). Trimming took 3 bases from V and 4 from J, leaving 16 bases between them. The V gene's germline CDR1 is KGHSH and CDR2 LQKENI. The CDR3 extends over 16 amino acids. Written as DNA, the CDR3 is TGTGCCAGCTCACCCAACACAGGGAATAGAAATCAGCCCCAGCATTTT. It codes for CASSPNTGNRNQPQHF.

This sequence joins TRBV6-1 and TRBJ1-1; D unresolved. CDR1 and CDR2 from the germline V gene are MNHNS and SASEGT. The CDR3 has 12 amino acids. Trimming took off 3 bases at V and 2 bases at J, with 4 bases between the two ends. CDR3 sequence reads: CASSDQNTEAFF. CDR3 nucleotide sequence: TGTGCCAGCAGTGACCAAAACACTGAAGCTTTCTTT.

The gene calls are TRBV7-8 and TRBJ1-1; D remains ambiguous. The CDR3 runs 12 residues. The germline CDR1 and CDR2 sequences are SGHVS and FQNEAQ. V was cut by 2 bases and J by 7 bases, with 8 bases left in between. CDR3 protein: CASSLSGLEAFF. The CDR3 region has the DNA TGTGCCAGCAGCTTAAGCGGACTTGAAGCTTTCTTT.

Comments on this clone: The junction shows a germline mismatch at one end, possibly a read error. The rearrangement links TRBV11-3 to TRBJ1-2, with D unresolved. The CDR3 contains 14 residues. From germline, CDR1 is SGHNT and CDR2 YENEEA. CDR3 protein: CASSLGIRELERGF. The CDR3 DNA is TGTGCCAGCAGCTTAGGGATTAGGGAACTCGAACGGGGCTTC.

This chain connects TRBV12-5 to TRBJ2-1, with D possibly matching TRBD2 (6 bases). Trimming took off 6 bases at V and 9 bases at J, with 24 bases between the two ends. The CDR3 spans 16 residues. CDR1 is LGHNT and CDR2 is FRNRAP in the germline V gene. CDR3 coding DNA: TGTGCTAGTGGCGGCCAGACAGCTAATGGGGGGAGTGAGCAGTTCTTC. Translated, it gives CASGGQTANGGSEQFF.